This entry is about one T cell receptor beta chain. A few counts support this clonotype. Its antigen is unknown. Base qualities are not recorded, but no much larger clone differs from it by a single base. These data originate in a study of early T cells in non-severe SARS-CoV-2 infection (dated by TCRdb to the early 2020s). Regarding the research as a whole: Because TCR sequencing relied on bulk RNA taken from unsorted whole blood, pairing of alpha and beta chains was not possible.

V is pared back by 2 bases and J by 4 bases, with 13 bases lying between the germline termini. CDR1 and CDR2 are drawn from the germline V gene: SGHRS, YFSETQ. The CDR3 covers 14 residues, taking in both the cysteine and the phenylalanine. The DNA shown is the 42-base CDR3, in frame from base 1. Set within a cohort of healthcare workers in London, UK, this nested case-control study involved weekly PCR testing of nasopharyngeal swabs along with blood sampling. Healthcare workers were enrolled in the week of the UK lockdown, from 23 to 31 March 2020, and were followed every week for up to roughly 15 weeks. What the research found in general, with its limitations: VDJdb matching was skewed toward anti-spike CD8 responses and likely underestimated virus-specific expansions, missing private and CD4 specificities.

The library relied on 5' RACE. Sequencing instrument: NextSeq 500. The TCR library protocol attached unique molecular identifiers to individual cDNA molecules to correct for sequencing error and PCR bias. Sequencing covered both TCR alpha and beta chains, and within each sample the abundances of alpha and beta sequences were tightly co-correlated. Turning to the authors' computational methods: V gene, J gene and CDR3 annotation of TCR sequences was performed with Decombinator V4. Expanded TCRs were defined as changing significantly between any two time points under a Poisson model with p below 0.0001. TCR abundances were normalised to the total number of TCRs sequenced per sample and expressed as counts per million. MAIT TCRs were defined by TRAV1-2 paired with TRAJ12, TRAJ20 or TRAJ33, and iNKT TCRs by TRAV10 paired with TRAJ18. VDJdb, accessed 1 November 2021, was searched for CMV, EBV and SARS-CoV-2 annotated TCRs, with TCRs annotated for multiple antigens excluded. Using fastp at Q25 and MiXCR, TCRdb reprocessed the public reads and kept productive beta chains. Records with the same CDR3 protein are collapsed into one entry carrying the most frequent genes and DNA. The V and J calls and clone size come from TCRdb's table, not from the authors' own analysis. The sample table shows approximately 56,000 distinct CDR3 sequences, and 10% are seen once. Together, the top ten hold approximately 6.5% of the sample.

This receptor was taken from an adult who was a healthcare worker with PCR-confirmed SARS-CoV-2 infection or an uninfected control (not recorded which). The source material was whole blood. Recombination linked TRBV5-1 to TRBJ2-7; the D gene is perhaps TRBD1 or TRBD2, as each covers 7 bases. The CDR3 loop reads CASSLTQGGYEQYF. The nucleotides are TGCGCCAGCAGCTTAACTCAGGGGGGGTACGAGCAGTACTTC.